The clone carrying this T cell receptor (beta chain) turned up a few times. This sample stems from a study of T-cell memory formation after mild COVID-19. TCRdb ran MiXCR on the 5' RACE reads and lists one entry per CDR3 protein. The sample lists 300,000 to 350,000 distinct CDR3 sequences, just under 20% occurring once. Per germline, CDR1 SGHTA and CDR2 FQGNSA. V gave up 6 bases and J gave up 1 base, with 15 bases separating them. The CDR3 sequence is 15 residues long. Sequencing was done on a sample of PBMCs or a T cell subset sorted from them (not recorded which). This sequence was found in a man aged 18 to 30 who had mild COVID-19 (a few samples of this study predate the infection). Cell type and time point are not known. The V gene is TRBV7-2, the J gene TRBJ1-1; D uncertain. The CDR3 DNA follows: TGTGCCAGCAGGCCCGTTTCAACATCGAACACTGAAGCTTTCTTT. This gives the protein CASRPVSTSNTEAFF.